These T cell receptor beta chains were read from a single sample in a study of blood T cell repertoires in COVID-19. TCRdb's copy holds only in-frame clones and misses some; the assay was immunoSEQ multiplex PCR. The sample lists around 330,000 clones, 70% to 90% occurring once. The material sequenced was peripheral blood. All receptors come from a young woman with COVID-19, enrolled during active disease. CDR3s include the opening cysteine and the closing phenylalanine or tryptophan.

V	J	CDR3
TRBV3-1/TRBV3-2	TRBJ2-5	CASSQTGGETQYF
TRBV4-1	TRBJ2-3	CASSQVQTLTDTQYF
TRBV5-1	TRBJ1-1	CASSLTGNTEAFF
TRBV6-6	TRBJ1-2	CASSPLGLGIYGYTF
TRBV30	TRBJ1-1	CAWSGPRTGRHTEAFF
TRBV18	TRBJ2-3	CASSPLGTSGAVQYF
TRBV11-2	TRBJ1-1	CASSENRANTEAFF
TRBV6-4	TRBJ1-6	CASRGDSFLNSPLHF
TRBV6-1	TRBJ2-3	CASSEAHGSTDTQYF
TRBV19	TRBJ1-1	CASSIVLRPNTEAFF
TRBV27	TRBJ2-2	CASSLSGLATPMGLGELFF
TRBV11-2	TRBJ1-4	CASSLVVGPAANEKLFF
TRBV19	TRBJ1-5	CASMGVTGMGNQPQHF
TRBV11-3	TRBJ1-3	CASSPGGSGNTIYF
TRBV15	TRBJ2-1	CATTGQGRNEQFF
TRBV7-2	TRBJ1-2	CASSSLPGGAVYGYTF
TRBV19	TRBJ2-1	CASSARQGISNEQFF
TRBV7-8	TRBJ2-7	CASSLWTGGQGEQYF
TRBV12-2	TRBJ2-5	CASRLGRGYGELQETQYF
TRBV10-1	TRBJ1-5	CASSAQGSSGGNPNQPQHF
TRBV12-5	TRBJ1-2	CASGWGQGAGYTF
TRBV9	TRBJ2-2	CASSASAGVRTGELFF
TRBV9	TRBJ2-7	CASSVAGDPLDEQYF
TRBV6-6	TRBJ2-1	CASSYGGNEQFF
TRBV7-8	TRBJ1-2	CASNLGQGDGYTF
TRBV7-8	TRBJ2-3	CASRPGGPDTQYF
TRBV2	TRBJ2-3	CASSALQGMWDTQYF
TRBV3-1/TRBV3-2	TRBJ1-4	CASSPQGEKLFF
TRBV3-1/TRBV3-2	TRBJ2-5	CASSPQGETQYF
TRBV5-1	TRBJ2-1	CASSVPTGMGSYNEQFF
TRBV11-2	TRBJ1-4	CASSRWQSGGRGEKLFF
TRBV10-3	TRBJ2-1	CAAGTSGYNEQFF
TRBV3-1/TRBV3-2	TRBJ1-6	CASSQDLGGPLHF
TRBV28	TRBJ1-2	CASSFPDRLSYGYTF
TRBV2	TRBJ1-1	CASTGEVNTEAFF
TRBV4-1	TRBJ2-7	CASSQDDGGGRLSYEQYF